This is a list of T cell receptor beta chains from one sample in a study of T-cell reconstitution after alpha-beta-depleted transplantation in children. Each CDR3 protein gets one entry after TCRdb re-called the PCR reads with MiXCR. The repertoire holds about 190,000 distinct CDR3 sequences, over 8.5% seen once, with approximately 13% in the top ten. Sample: PBMCs, taken before TCRalphabeta/CD19-depleted stem cell transplant. The receptors were sampled from a boy aged 2-9 years with acute myeloid leukemia, due to receive a stem cell transplant. The CDR3 runs from the conserved cysteine through the conserved F or W. The D gene is left open where the match is weak. Clone size is shown for a subset of rows, as once, few, many or a class of expanded clone.

many	-	TRBJ1-2	TRBV5-1	CASSSQSAVGGYTF	TGCGCCAGCAGCTCTCAAAGTGCGGTAGGAGGCTACACCTTC
many	-	TRBJ2-7	TRBV5-1	CASSHTQGYEQYF	TGCGCCAGCAGCCATACACAGGGCTACGAGCAGTACTTC
many	-	TRBJ2-1	TRBV20-1	CSARDLAGPYNEQFF	TGCAGTGCTAGAGATCTGGCAGGGCCCTACAATGAGCAGTTCTTC
few	TRBD2	TRBJ2-5	TRBV2	CAFSLTLAGLLPQETQYF	TGTGCCTTCAGTTTAACACTAGCGGGCCTCCTACCTCAAGAGACCCAGTACTTC
few	-	TRBJ1-5	TRBV11-2	CASSPTGGQPQHF	TGTGCCAGCAGCCCGACGGGAGGGCAGCCCCAGCATTTT
many	-	TRBJ2-1	TRBV7-2	CASSWGRVGNEQFF	TGTGCCAGCAGCTGGGGGCGGGTCGGCAATGAGCAGTTCTTC
many	-	TRBJ2-7	TRBV20-1	CSADRVYEQYF	TGCAGTGCAGATAGGGTTTACGAGCAGTACTTC
many	TRBD1	TRBJ1-2	TRBV20-1	CSASQAGGNYGYTF	TGCAGTGCTAGCCAGGCAGGGGGAAACTATGGCTACACCTTC
-	-	TRBJ2-1	TRBV30	CALDLTTGNEQFF	TGTGCCCTCGACCTCACTACTGGCAATGAGCAGTTCTTC
many	-	TRBJ2-1	TRBV10-1	CASSETPSSANDNEQFF	TGCGCCAGCAGCGAGACCCCTTCTAGCGCAAACGACAATGAGCAGTTCTTC
many	TRBD2	TRBJ2-7	TRBV4-1	CASSHRAGESYEQYF	TGCGCCAGCAGCCACAGAGCGGGAGAAAGTTACGAGCAGTACTTC
many	-	TRBJ2-1	TRBV12-3/TRBV12-4	CASNLGGGSSYNEQFF	TGTGCCAGCAACTTAGGGGGCGGGAGCTCCTACAATGAGCAGTTCTTC
many	-	TRBJ1-1	TRBV7-2	CASSLETGGWTEAFF	TGTGCCAGCAGCTTAGAGACAGGAGGGTGGACTGAAGCTTTCTTT
many	TRBD1	TRBJ2-3	TRBV5-5	CASSLAQGSADTQYF	TGTGCCAGCAGCTTGGCACAGGGGAGCGCAGATACGCAGTATTTT
many	TRBD1	TRBJ2-5	TRBV20-1	CSAPGQGTFLETQYF	TGCAGTGCTCCGGGACAGGGGACATTTTTGGAGACCCAGTACTTC
-	-	TRBJ1-4	TRBV29-1	CSVEAGRREKLFF	TGCAGCGTTGAGGCAGGGCGGCGCGAAAAACTGTTTTTT
many	-	TRBJ1-6	TRBV18	CASSPGQDSPLHF	TGTGCCAGCTCACCGGGGCAAGATTCACCCCTCCACTTT
many	-	TRBJ1-1	TRBV20-1	CSARDVLRGANTEAFF	TGCAGTGCTAGAGACGTCTTGCGGGGAGCGAACACTGAAGCTTTCTTT
few	-	TRBJ2-1	TRBV30	CAWSVREPYNEQFF	TGTGCCTGGAGTGTACGGGAACCATACAATGAGCAGTTCTTC
many	TRBD1	TRBJ2-3	TRBV10-3	CAISAGGRTDTQYF	TGTGCCATCAGTGCAGGGGGCCGCACAGATACGCAGTATTTT
many	TRBD1	TRBJ1-2	TRBV6-4	CASSGGQAANYGYTF	TGTGCCAGCAGTGGGGGACAGGCAGCTAACTATGGCTACACCTTC
many	-	TRBJ2-3	TRBV5-5	CASSPPIGTAGDTQYF	TGTGCCAGCAGCCCCCCTATCGGGACCGCGGGAGATACGCAGTATTTT
-	-	TRBJ2-6	TRBV30	CAWGAQGSGANVLTF	TGTGCCTGGGGGGCTCAGGGGTCTGGGGCCAACGTCCTGACTTTC
many	-	TRBJ2-1	TRBV10-3	CAMRDGGSYNEQFF	TGTGCCATGAGAGACGGGGGTTCATACAATGAGCAGTTCTTC
many	-	TRBJ2-1	TRBV11-2	CASSRQQNFYNEQFF	TGTGCCAGCAGCCGTCAGCAAAACTTCTACAATGAGCAGTTCTTC
many	TRBD1	TRBJ1-1	TRBV5-1	CASSLATGDWNTEAFF	TGCGCCAGCAGCTTGGCGACAGGGGACTGGAACACTGAAGCTTTCTTT
many	TRBD1	TRBJ2-5	TRBV15	CATSRTGFQETQYF	TGTGCCACCAGCAGGACAGGGTTTCAAGAGACCCAGTACTTC
many	-	TRBJ1-1	TRBV5-1	CASSFQMNTEAFF	TGCGCCAGCAGCTTCCAAATGAACACTGAAGCTTTCTTT
many	TRBD2	TRBJ2-4	TRBV20-1	CSARDGGGHLQYF	TGCAGTGCTAGAGATGGCGGGGGGCATCTTCAGTACTTC
many	-	TRBJ2-5	TRBV20-1	CSARPNGGQETQYF	TGCAGTGCGCGACCCAACGGGGGCCAAGAGACCCAGTACTTC
many	TRBD1	TRBJ1-2	TRBV27	CASSLGTGGFDGYTF	TGTGCCAGCAGTTTAGGGACAGGGGGTTTTGATGGCTACACCTTC
many	TRBD2	TRBJ2-7	TRBV28	CASSKLAGGAYEQYF	TGTGCCAGCAGTAAACTAGCGGGAGGAGCTTACGAGCAGTACTTC
many	TRBD2	TRBJ2-1	TRBV5-1	CASKSGTGYNEQFF	TGCGCCAGCAAAAGCGGGACGGGATACAATGAGCAGTTCTTC
many	TRBD2	TRBJ2-2	TRBV6-5	CASQRGGDTGELFF	TGTGCCAGCCAGCGGGGGGGCGACACCGGGGAGCTGTTTTTT
many	TRBD2	TRBJ2-3	TRBV5-1	CASSVRTSGSTSYTQYF	TGCGCCAGCAGCGTAAGAACTAGCGGGAGTACTTCTTATACGCAGTATTTT
-	TRBD2	TRBJ2-2	TRBV2	CACSPGTSGIGLSGELFF	TGTGCCTGCAGTCCCGGGACTAGCGGGATAGGTTTATCCGGGGAGCTGTTTTTT
many	TRBD2	TRBJ2-1	TRBV5-1	CASSLGLAGYNEQFF	TGCGCCAGCAGCTTGGGACTAGCGGGCTACAATGAGCAGTTCTTC
many	-	TRBJ2-1	TRBV7-2	CASSLGAVGYNEQFF	TGTGCCAGCAGCTTAGGAGCCGTAGGCTACAATGAGCAGTTCTTC
many	-	TRBJ2-1	TRBV10-3	CAIRMGEMVRSGNEQFF	TGTGCCATCAGGATGGGGGAGATGGTTAGAAGTGGGAATGAGCAGTTCTTC
many	TRBD2	TRBJ2-3	TRBV5-1	CASSFRGGPSSTDTQYF	TGCGCCAGCAGCTTCCGGGGGGGCCCTTCCAGCACAGATACGCAGTATTTT
many	-	TRBJ2-1	TRBV11-2	CASKYTGLNNEQFF	TGTGCCAGCAAATACACAGGACTTAACAATGAGCAGTTCTTC
many	TRBD1	TRBJ2-7	TRBV7-6	CASSPRTGIQGEQYF	TGTGCCAGCAGCCCCCGGACAGGGATTCAGGGCGAGCAGTACTTC
many	-	TRBJ2-2	TRBV20-1	CSARQGLHTGELFF	TGCAGTGCTAGACAGGGACTGCACACCGGGGAGCTGTTTTTT
many	-	TRBJ2-1	TRBV20-1	CSARDVLVINEQFF	TGCAGTGCTAGAGATGTACTAGTCATCAATGAGCAGTTCTTC
many	-	TRBJ1-5	TRBV5-5	CASSLFGDSNQPQHF	TGTGCCAGCAGCTTATTCGGGGATAGCAATCAGCCCCAGCATTTT
many	-	TRBJ2-5	TRBV5-1	CASSRPQSEDYQETQYF	TGCGCCAGCAGCAGACCCCAGAGTGAAGATTACCAAGAGACCCAGTATTTC
many	-	TRBJ2-3	TRBV7-8	CASSSIWDTQYF	TGTGCCAGCAGCTCCATTTGGGATACGCAGTATTTT
many	TRBD1	TRBJ2-1	TRBV27	CATRWTGSYNEQFF	TGTGCCACCCGATGGACAGGGTCCTACAATGAGCAGTTCTTC
many	-	TRBJ1-1	TRBV28	CASIIREGNTEAFF	TGTGCCAGCATTATCAGGGAGGGGAACACTGAAGCTTTCTTT
many	-	TRBJ2-3	TRBV24-1	CATSDLPQQGRGTDTQYF	TGTGCCACCAGTGATTTGCCCCAACAGGGGCGGGGGACAGATACGCAGTATTTT
many	-	TRBJ1-6	TRBV12-3/TRBV12-4	CASSRHVGSYNSPLHF	TGTGCCAGCAGTCGGCATGTTGGCTCCTATAATTCACCCCTCCACTTT
many	TRBD1	TRBJ1-5	TRBV4-1	CASSQPTGVSNQPQHF	TGCGCCAGCAGCCAACCTACAGGGGTAAGCAATCAGCCCCAGCATTTT
many	-	TRBJ1-2	TRBV19	CASSISQYYGYTF	TGTGCCAGTAGTATAAGTCAGTACTATGGCTACACCTTC
many	-	TRBJ1-4	TRBV2	CASSESSTTNEKLFF	TGTGCCAGCAGTGAATCGTCCACAACTAATGAAAAACTGTTTTTT
many	TRBD2	TRBJ2-1	TRBV5-1	CASSRTSGMSDEQFF	TGCGCCAGCAGTCGGACTAGCGGGATGAGCGATGAGCAGTTCTTC
-	-	TRBJ2-7	TRBV5-1	CASSGGLGGHEQYF	TGCGCCAGCAGCGGAGGTCTAGGAGGCCACGAGCAGTACTTC
many	-	TRBJ1-5	TRBV7-2	CASTLFQGNQPQHF	TGTGCCAGCACCTTATTTCAGGGCAATCAGCCCCAGCATTTT
many	-	TRBJ2-2	TRBV21-1	CASSKVAGMVTGELFF	TGTGCCAGCAGCAAAGTAGCGGGAATGGTCACCGGGGAGCTGTTTTTT
many	TRBD1	TRBJ1-5	TRBV4-1	CASSQDLSQWDRVGQPQHF	TGCGCCAGCAGCCAAGATTTGTCACAATGGGACAGGGTCGGTCAGCCCCAGCATTTT
-	-	TRBJ2-5	TRBV29-1	CSVNTGSPQETQYF	TGCAGCGTCAATACAGGGTCCCCTCAAGAGACCCAGTACTTC